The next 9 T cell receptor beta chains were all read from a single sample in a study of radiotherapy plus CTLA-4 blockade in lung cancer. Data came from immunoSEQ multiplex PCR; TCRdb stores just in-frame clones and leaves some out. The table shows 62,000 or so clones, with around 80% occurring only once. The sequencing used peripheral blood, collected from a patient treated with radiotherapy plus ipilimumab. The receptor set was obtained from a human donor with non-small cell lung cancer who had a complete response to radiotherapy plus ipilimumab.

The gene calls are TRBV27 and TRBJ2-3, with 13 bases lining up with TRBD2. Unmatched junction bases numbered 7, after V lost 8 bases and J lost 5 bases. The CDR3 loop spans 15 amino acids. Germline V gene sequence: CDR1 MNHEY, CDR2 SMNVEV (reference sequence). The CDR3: CASRTGTSGVDTQYF. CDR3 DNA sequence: TGTGCCAGCCGTACCGGGACTAGCGGGGTAGATACGCAGTATTTT.

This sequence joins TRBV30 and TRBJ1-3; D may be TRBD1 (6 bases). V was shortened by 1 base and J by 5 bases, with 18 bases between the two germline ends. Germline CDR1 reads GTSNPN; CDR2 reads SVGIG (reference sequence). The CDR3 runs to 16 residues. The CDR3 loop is CAWSDPRGQGRNTIYF. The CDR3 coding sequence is TGTGCCTGGAGTGACCCCCGGGGGCAGGGGCGAAACACCATATATTTT.

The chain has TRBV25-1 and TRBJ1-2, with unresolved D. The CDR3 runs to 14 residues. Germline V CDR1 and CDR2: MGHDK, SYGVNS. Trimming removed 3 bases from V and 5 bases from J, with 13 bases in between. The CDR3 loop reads CASSDPGLVYGYTF. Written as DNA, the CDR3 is TGTGCCAGCAGTGACCCTGGTCTTGTATATGGCTACACCTTC.

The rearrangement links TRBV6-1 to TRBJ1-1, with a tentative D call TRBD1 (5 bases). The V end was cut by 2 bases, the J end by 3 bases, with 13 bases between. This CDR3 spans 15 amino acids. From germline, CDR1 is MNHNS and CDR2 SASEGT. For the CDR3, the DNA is TGTGCCAGCAGTGAATCCCAGGGACGGTACACTGAAGCTTTCTTT. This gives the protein CASSESQGRYTEAFF.

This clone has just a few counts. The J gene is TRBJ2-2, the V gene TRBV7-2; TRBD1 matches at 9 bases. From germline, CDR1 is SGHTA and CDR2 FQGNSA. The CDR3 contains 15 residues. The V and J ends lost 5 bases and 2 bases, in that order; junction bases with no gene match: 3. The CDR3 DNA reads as TGTGCCAGCAGCGTGGACAGGGGAAACACCGGGGAGCTGTTTTTT. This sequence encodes CASSVDRGNTGELFF.

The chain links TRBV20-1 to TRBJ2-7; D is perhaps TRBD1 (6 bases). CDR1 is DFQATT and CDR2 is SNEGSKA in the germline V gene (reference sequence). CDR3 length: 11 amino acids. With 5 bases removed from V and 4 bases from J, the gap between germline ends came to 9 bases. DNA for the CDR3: TGCAGTGCTGGACAGCCTTACGAGCAGTACTTC. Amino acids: CSAGQPYEQYF.

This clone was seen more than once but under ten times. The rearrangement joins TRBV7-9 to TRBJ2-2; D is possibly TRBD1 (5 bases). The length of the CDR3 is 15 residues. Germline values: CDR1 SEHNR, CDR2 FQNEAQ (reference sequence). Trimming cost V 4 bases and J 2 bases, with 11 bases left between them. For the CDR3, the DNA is TGTGCCAGCAGCTCTCAACAGGTCAACACCGGGGAGCTGTTTTTT. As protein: CASSSQQVNTGELFF.

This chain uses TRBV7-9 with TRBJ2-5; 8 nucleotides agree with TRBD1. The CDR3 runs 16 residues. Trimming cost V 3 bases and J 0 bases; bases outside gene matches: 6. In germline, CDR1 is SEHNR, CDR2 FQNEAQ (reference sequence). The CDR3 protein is CASSFRTGLNQETQYF. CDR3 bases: TGTGCCAGCAGCTTCCGGACAGGGTTAAACCAAGAGACCCAGTACTTC.

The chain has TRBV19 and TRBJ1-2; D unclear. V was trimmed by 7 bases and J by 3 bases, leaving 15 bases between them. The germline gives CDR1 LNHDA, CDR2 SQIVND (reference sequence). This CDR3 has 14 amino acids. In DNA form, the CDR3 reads TGTGCCAGTAAGTCGGGTCCTCAGGACTATGGCTACACCTTC. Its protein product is CASKSGPQDYGYTF.